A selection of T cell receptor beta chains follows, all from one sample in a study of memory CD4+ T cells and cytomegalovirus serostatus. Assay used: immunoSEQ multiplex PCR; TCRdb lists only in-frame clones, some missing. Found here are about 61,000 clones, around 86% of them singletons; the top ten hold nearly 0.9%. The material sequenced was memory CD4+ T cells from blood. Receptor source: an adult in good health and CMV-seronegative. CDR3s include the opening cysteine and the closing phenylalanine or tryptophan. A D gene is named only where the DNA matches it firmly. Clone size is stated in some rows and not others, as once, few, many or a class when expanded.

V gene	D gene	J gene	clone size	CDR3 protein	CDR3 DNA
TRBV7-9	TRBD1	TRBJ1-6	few	CASSSKDRVGSPLHF	TGTGCCAGCAGCTCCAAGGACAGGGTGGGATCACCCCTCCACTTT
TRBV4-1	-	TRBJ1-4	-	CASSLGNLMEGNEKLFF	TGCGCCAGCAGCCTGGGAAACCTAATGGAGGGTAATGAAAAACTGTTTTTT
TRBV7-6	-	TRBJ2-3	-	CASSRTLGGTDTQYF	TGTGCCAGCAGCCGAACATTAGGGGGAACAGATACGCAGTATTTT
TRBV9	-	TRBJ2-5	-	CASSVGAGQETQYF	TGTGCCAGCAGCGTAGGGGCAGGGCAAGAGACCCAGTACTTC
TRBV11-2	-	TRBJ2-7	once	CASSLQEVSYEQYF	TGTGCCAGCAGTCTTCAGGAGGTTTCCTACGAGCAGTACTTC
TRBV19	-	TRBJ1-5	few	CASSTLGQGDQPQHF	TGTGCCAGTAGTACCTTGGGGCAGGGCGATCAGCCCCAGCATTTT
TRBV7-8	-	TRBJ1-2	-	CASSLRANYGYTF	TGTGCCAGCAGCTTGAGGGCAAACTATGGCTACACCTTC
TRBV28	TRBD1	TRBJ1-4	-	CASSWTGTNEKLFF	TGTGCCAGCAGTTGGACAGGGACCAATGAAAAACTGTTTTTT
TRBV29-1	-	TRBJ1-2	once	CSVSRAAGYTF	TGCAGCGTTTCTCGGGCCGCTGGCTACACCTTC
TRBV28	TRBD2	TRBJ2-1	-	CASTHMGGGAYNEQFF	TGTGCCAGCACCCATATGGGCGGGGGGGCCTACAATGAGCAGTTCTTC
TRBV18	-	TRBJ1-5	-	CASSPTAGTSNQPQHF	TGTGCCAGCTCACCAACGGCCGGGACTTCTAATCAGCCCCAGCATTTT
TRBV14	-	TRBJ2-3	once	CASSQATKGVGLYF	TGTGCCAGCAGCCAAGCTACAAAGGGGGTGGGCCTGTATTTT
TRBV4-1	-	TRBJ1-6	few	CASSQDRVNSPLHF	TGCGCCAGCAGCCAAGACAGGGTTAATTCACCCCTCCACTTT
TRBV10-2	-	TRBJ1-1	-	CASSRGPSNTEAFF	TGCGCCAGCAGTCGCGGACCCTCTAACACTGAAGCTTTCTTT
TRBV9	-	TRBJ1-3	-	CASSAGGYSGNTIYF	TGTGCCAGCAGCGCCGGAGGATACTCTGGAAACACCATATATTTT
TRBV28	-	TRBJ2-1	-	CASSLGNEQFF	TGTGCCAGCAGTTTGGGCAATGAGCAGTTCTTC
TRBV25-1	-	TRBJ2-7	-	CASSGGEVFYEQYF	TGTGCCAGCAGTGGCGGGGAGGTGTTCTACGAGCAGTACTTC
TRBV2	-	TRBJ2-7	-	CASSMGAEREQYF	TGTGCCAGCAGCATGGGGGCGGAAAGGGAGCAGTACTTC
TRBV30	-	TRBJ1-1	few	CAWSPGMRAEAFF	TGTGCCTGGAGCCCGGGTATGAGGGCTGAAGCTTTCTTT
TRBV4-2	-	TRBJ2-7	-	CASSQDVHEQYF	TGTGCCAGCAGCCAAGACGTCCACGAGCAGTACTTC
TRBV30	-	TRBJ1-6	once	CAWSPSGNSPLHF	TGTGCCTGGAGTCCCTCCGGTAATTCACCCCTCCACTTT
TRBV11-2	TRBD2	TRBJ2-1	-	CASSPTSGVNEQFF	TGTGCCAGCAGCCCCACTAGCGGGGTGAATGAGCAGTTCTTC
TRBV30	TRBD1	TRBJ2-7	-	CAWSGTGRRYEQYF	TGTGCCTGGAGTGGGACAGGGCGTAGGTACGAGCAGTACTTC
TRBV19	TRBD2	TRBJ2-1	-	CASSRPTSGRAGYNEQFF	TGTGCCAGTAGTCGCCCGACTAGCGGGAGGGCCGGGTACAATGAGCAGTTCTTC
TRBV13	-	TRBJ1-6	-	CATTRGGFDSPLHF	TGTGCCACCACGCGGGGGGGGTTTGATTCACCCCTCCACTTT
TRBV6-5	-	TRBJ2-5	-	CASRSEETQYF	TGTGCCAGCAGGTCGGAAGAGACCCAGTACTTC
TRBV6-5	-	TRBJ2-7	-	CASRPVGSYEQYF	TGTGCCAGCAGGCCCGTTGGGTCCTACGAGCAGTACTTC
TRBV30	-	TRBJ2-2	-	CAWSVSRVTGELFF	TGTGCCTGGAGTGTAAGTCGGGTCACCGGGGAGCTGTTTTTT
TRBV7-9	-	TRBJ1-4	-	CASNMRESEKLFF	TGTGCCAGCAACATGCGGGAGAGTGAAAAACTGTTTTTT
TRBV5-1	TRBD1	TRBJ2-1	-	CASTPSGTGRGEQFF	TGCGCCAGCACACCCTCCGGGACAGGGAGGGGTGAGCAGTTCTTC
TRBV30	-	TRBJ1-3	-	CAWAVSGNTIYF	TGTGCCTGGGCCGTCTCTGGAAACACCATATATTTT
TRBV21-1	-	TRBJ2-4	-	CASTRGQGNIQYF	TGTGCCAGCACGCGGGGACAGGGAAACATTCAGTACTTC
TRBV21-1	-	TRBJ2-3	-	CASTRGIGDTQYF	TGTGCCAGCACTCGGGGAATAGGAGATACGCAGTATTTT
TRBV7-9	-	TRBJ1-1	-	CASTPRENTEAFF	TGTGCCAGCACCCCTCGGGAGAACACTGAAGCTTTCTTT
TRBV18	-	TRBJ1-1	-	CASSPPGAGRTEAFF	TGTGCCAGCTCACCACCTGGGGCTGGGAGGACTGAAGCTTTCTTT
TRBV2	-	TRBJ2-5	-	CASSQDLRETQYF	TGTGCCAGCAGTCAGGACCTCCGGGAGACCCAGTACTTC
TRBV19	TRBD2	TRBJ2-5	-	CASSPRTSGSLGETQYF	TGTGCCAGTAGTCCGCGGACTAGCGGGTCATTGGGAGAGACCCAGTACTTC
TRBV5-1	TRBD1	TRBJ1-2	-	CASSLGQGADYGYTF	TGCGCCAGCAGCTTGGGGCAGGGGGCGGACTATGGCTACACCTTC
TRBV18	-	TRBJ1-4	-	CASSPRGLGEKLFF	TGTGCCAGCTCACCACGGGGGTTGGGTGAAAAACTGTTTTTT
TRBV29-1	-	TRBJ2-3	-	CSVMRNSADTQYF	TGCAGCGTTATGAGAAATTCGGCAGATACGCAGTATTTT
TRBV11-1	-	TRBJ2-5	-	CASSSPGQETQYF	TGTGCCAGCAGCTCTCCCGGGCAAGAGACCCAGTACTTC
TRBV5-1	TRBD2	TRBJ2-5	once	CASSSAPQAGRETQYF	TGCGCCAGCAGCTCAGCGCCGCAAGCGGGGAGAGAGACCCAGTACTTC
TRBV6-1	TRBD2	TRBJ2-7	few	CASTPERGRAVEQYF	TGTGCCAGCACCCCAGAACGGGGGAGGGCCGTTGAGCAGTACTTC
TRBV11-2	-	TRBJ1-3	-	CASSLAWVGGNTIYF	TGTGCCAGCAGCTTAGCGTGGGTAGGAGGAAACACCATATATTTT
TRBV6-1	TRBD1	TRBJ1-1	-	CASSPTGANTEAFF	TGTGCCAGCAGCCCAACAGGGGCGAACACTGAAGCTTTCTTT
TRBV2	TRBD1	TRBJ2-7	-	CASSGGDRSSYEQYF	TGTGCCAGCTCCGGCGGGGACAGGAGCTCCTACGAGCAGTACTTC
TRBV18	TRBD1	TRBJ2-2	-	CASSPGQGNTGELFF	TGTGCCAGCTCACCGGGACAGGGGAACACCGGGGAGCTGTTTTTT
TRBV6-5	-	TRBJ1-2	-	CASSSYRAGYGYTF	TGTGCCAGCAGTTCCTACAGGGCGGGCTATGGCTACACCTTC
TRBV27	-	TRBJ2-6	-	CASSVHPSGANVLTF	TGTGCCAGCAGCGTGCATCCCAGTGGGGCCAACGTCCTGACTTTC
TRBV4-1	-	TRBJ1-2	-	CASGQGIYGYTF	TGCGCCAGCGGGCAGGGGATCTATGGCTACACCTTC